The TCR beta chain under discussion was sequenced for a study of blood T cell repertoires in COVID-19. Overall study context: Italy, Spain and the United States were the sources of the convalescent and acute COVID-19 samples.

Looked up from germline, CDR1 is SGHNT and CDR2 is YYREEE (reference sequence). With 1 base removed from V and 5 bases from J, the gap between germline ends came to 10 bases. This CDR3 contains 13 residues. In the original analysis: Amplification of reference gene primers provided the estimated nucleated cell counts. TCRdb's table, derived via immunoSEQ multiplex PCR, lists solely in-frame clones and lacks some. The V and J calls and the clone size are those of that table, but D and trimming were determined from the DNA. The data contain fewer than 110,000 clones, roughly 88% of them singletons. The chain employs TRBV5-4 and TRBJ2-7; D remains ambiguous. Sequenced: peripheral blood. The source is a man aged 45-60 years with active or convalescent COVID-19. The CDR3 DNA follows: TGTGCCAGCAGCTTGTACCCTCGGGACGAGCAGTACTTC. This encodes CASSLYPRDEQYF.